This is a list of T cell receptor beta chains from one sample in a study of blood T cell repertoires in COVID-19. Using immunoSEQ multiplex PCR, the repertoire was profiled, and TCRdb retains in-frame clones only, with some absent. The sample shows nearly 200,000 clones, around 84% of them seen only once. What was sequenced was peripheral blood. Receptor source: a human donor in a cohort sampled during active COVID-19. Each CDR3 is given with its conserved first and last residue. The D gene is left open where the match is weak. Rows may omit the clone size; those that give it use once, few, many or a size class.

J,V,D,size,DNA,CDR3
TRBJ2-5,TRBV29-1,.,.,TGCAGCGTTGGCAGGGAAGAGACCCAGTACTTC,CSVGREETQYF
TRBJ1-4,TRBV5-8,TRBD1,.,TGTGCCAGCAGCTCGGGACAGCCCACGGCTAATGAAAAACTGTTTTTT,CASSSGQPTANEKLFF
TRBJ2-7,TRBV28,TRBD1,once,TGTGCCAGCAGTCAAGGGGGCTCCGTCTCCTACGAGCAGTACTTC,CASSQGGSVSYEQYF
TRBJ2-5,TRBV28,TRBD1,.,TGTGCCAGCAGTTCAATGGGCAGAACAGGGGGCGCGGTCCCTGAGACCCAGTACTTC,CASSSMGRTGGAVPETQYF
TRBJ1-4,TRBV18,.,.,TGTGCCAGCTCACCGGGCGGGAGCAGGACTAATGAAAAACTGTTTTTT,CASSPGGSRTNEKLFF
TRBJ1-1,TRBV6-1,.,once,TGTGCCAGCAGTGAAACTCCGCTTCGGGGGACTGAAGCTTTCTTT,CASSETPLRGTEAFF
TRBJ1-6,TRBV4-1,.,once,TGCGCCAGCAGCCAAGAATCGGCACGGACAGTTAATTCACCCCTCCACTTT,CASSQESARTVNSPLHF
TRBJ1-2,TRBV28,.,.,TGTGCCAGCAGTTTAATCCGGGAGGGAGGCTACACCTTC,CASSLIREGGYTF
TRBJ2-3,TRBV18,.,.,TGTGCCAGCTCACCCCAACAAAGTGGTTTCCACGATACGCAGTATTTT,CASSPQQSGFHDTQYF
TRBJ1-6,TRBV10-3,.,few,TGTGCCTCTCAGGTAGATCTTAGTTCACCCCTCCACTTT,CASQVDLSSPLHF
TRBJ2-5,TRBV24-1,.,.,TGTGCCACCAGTGGCATATTGGGGGGAAAAGAGACCCAGTACTTC,CATSGILGGKETQYF
TRBJ1-4,TRBV6-6,.,.,TGTGCCAGCAGTTACTCCGGAGGCGCTAATGAAAAACTGTTTTTT,CASSYSGGANEKLFF
TRBJ2-1,TRBV12-5,.,.,TGTGCTAGTGGTTTGATGGCCCATGAGCAGTTCTTC,CASGLMAHEQFF
TRBJ2-3,TRBV2,TRBD1,few,TGTGCCAGCCAAGTGCCCCGGGACAGGGCCACAGATACGCAGTATTTT,CASQVPRDRATDTQYF
TRBJ1-1,TRBV10-3,.,.,TGTGCCATCAGTGAACCGAACAGACCCGGCGCGGGGAACACTGAAGCTTTCTTT,CAISEPNRPGAGNTEAFF
TRBJ2-1,TRBV10-3,TRBD2,.,TGTGCCATCAGTGAGCCCATACTAGCGGGAGTTAACAATGAGCAGTTCTTC,CAISEPILAGVNNEQFF
TRBJ1-2,TRBV7-8,TRBD1,.,TGTGCCAGCAGCTTAGCGTCTGCGACAGGGATTAACTATGGCTACACCTTC,CASSLASATGINYGYTF
TRBJ2-5,TRBV5-1,TRBD2,.,TGCGCCAGCGGTGCTAGCGGGGGCCAAGAGACCCAGTACTTC,CASGASGGQETQYF
TRBJ2-5,TRBV10-3,TRBD1,once,TGTGCCACAGGGGGACCGGAGACCCAGTACTTC,CATGGPETQYF
TRBJ2-1,TRBV28,.,.,TGTGCCAGCAGTTTAGATAGCCTGACCTACAATGAGCAGTTCTTC,CASSLDSLTYNEQFF
TRBJ2-7,TRBV2,TRBD2,once,TGTGCCAGCCAGAGGGCGGGAGCGGGGTTAGACTCCTACGAGCAGTACTTC,CASQRAGAGLDSYEQYF
TRBJ1-2,TRBV18,TRBD1,.,TGTGCCAGCTCACGGGACAGGGAGGCTGGCTACACCTTC,CASSRDREAGYTF
TRBJ1-6,TRBV2,.,once,TGTGCCAGCAGGAGAGGGACTGAGAATTCACCCCTCCACTTT,CASRRGTENSPLHF
TRBJ2-3,TRBV19,.,.,TGTGCCAGTAGTATAGGGGGGGTTGGCACAGATACGCAGTATTTT,CASSIGGVGTDTQYF
TRBJ1-1,TRBV19,.,.,TGTGCCAGTAGCCCCTGGACAGCGGACACTGAAGCTTTCTTT,CASSPWTADTEAFF
TRBJ1-6,TRBV30,.,.,TGTGCCTGGAGGGCGGACAGCGTTTCACCCCTCCACTTT,CAWRADSVSPLHF
TRBJ1-2,TRBV19,TRBD1,few,TGTGCCAGTAGTACCCAGGGGGACGCCTATGGCTACACCTTC,CASSTQGDAYGYTF
TRBJ2-1,TRBV18,TRBD2,.,TGTGCCAGCTCACTCCCGGGAGGGGTGGGTGAGCAGTTCTTC,CASSLPGGVGEQFF
TRBJ1-1,TRBV7-3,.,.,TGTGCCAGCAGCTTAGGCGGGGGAAACACTGAAGCTTTCTTT,CASSLGGGNTEAFF
TRBJ1-1,TRBV16,.,.,TGTGCCAGCAGCCTCGACCTCTTCGCGGGGTCGACTGAAGCTTTCTTT,CASSLDLFAGSTEAFF
TRBJ1-6,TRBV6-4,.,.,TGTGCCAGTATAGGGGCCGCTTCACCCCTCCACTTT,CASIGAASPLHF
TRBJ1-6,TRBV10-3,.,.,TGTGCCATCAGTGCGCAGGGCGATTCACCCCTCCACTTT,CAISAQGDSPLHF
TRBJ2-3,TRBV6-1,.,many,TGTGCCAGCAGTGTCGAACAGGGTTTGGGCACAGATACGCAGTATTTT,CASSVEQGLGTDTQYF
TRBJ2-1,TRBV11-3,TRBD1,.,TGTGCCAGCTCCGGACAGGGGTACAATGAGCAGTTCTTC,CASSGQGYNEQFF
TRBJ1-1,TRBV18,TRBD1,.,TGTGCCAGCTCACAAAAACAGGGGGTGTTCGCTGAAGCTTTCTTT,CASSQKQGVFAEAFF
TRBJ1-1,TRBV6-6,.,.,TGTGCCAGCAGTTACGGGACTAATGAAGCTTTCTTT,CASSYGTNEAFF
TRBJ2-6,TRBV3-1/TRBV3-2,.,.,TGTGCCAGCAGCTACAAGCGCTCTGGGGCCAACGTCCTGACTTTC,CASSYKRSGANVLTF
TRBJ1-2,TRBV12-3/TRBV12-4,.,.,TGTGCCAGCAGTTTAACGGGGAACTATGGCTACACCTTC,CASSLTGNYGYTF
TRBJ1-2,TRBV4-2,TRBD1,once,TGTGCCAGCAGCCAAGATTCCGGGACAGATTATGGCTACACCTTC,CASSQDSGTDYGYTF
TRBJ1-2,TRBV7-2,.,.,TGTGCCAGCAGCGGAAATGTCCCCCGGGGAGGCTACACCTTC,CASSGNVPRGGYTF
TRBJ2-7,TRBV28,.,.,TGTGCCAGCAGTTCGCGCTCCTACGAGCAGTACTTC,CASSSRSYEQYF
TRBJ2-5,TRBV4-1,TRBD2,.,TGCGCCAGCAGCGCCGCGGCGGGGGGGAGAATTTCGGAGACCCAGTACTTC,CASSAAAGGRISETQYF
TRBJ2-1,TRBV30,TRBD2,.,TGTGCCTGGAGTCCCACTAGCGGGCCTTCTGAGCAGTTCTTC,CAWSPTSGPSEQFF
TRBJ2-7,TRBV3-1/TRBV3-2,TRBD1,.,TGTGCCAGCAGCCGACCGGGACAGGGCCCCTACGAGCAGTACTTC,CASSRPGQGPYEQYF
TRBJ2-1,TRBV21-1,.,once,TGTGCCAGCAGCAAATGTGGTAGCGGGAGTAATGAGCAGTTCTTC,CASSKCGSGSNEQFF